This TCR beta chain emerged from a study of blood T cell repertoires in COVID-19. Study-level information: The samples span acute and convalescent COVID-19 from the United States, Italy and Spain. Sources were T cells, B-cell-depleted T cells, or PBMCs; the material itself was cDNA or gDNA.

The CDR3 length is 18 residues. V lost 6 bases and J lost 3; bases outside the gene matches: 16. Germline CDR1 MNHEY, CDR2 SVGEGT. In the original processing: Nucleated cell counts were estimated from reference gene primer amplification. Clones were read by immunoSEQ multiplex PCR, and TCRdb kept only the in-frame ones, dropping some. Clone size and V and J calls were adopted from that table, with D and trimming inferred from the DNA. The sample lists 25,000 to 35,000 clones; about 89% were seen once. This clonotype was obtained from a human donor with active COVID-19. The donor label of this sample is uncertain. Source material: peripheral blood. The chain employs TRBV6-2 or TRBV6-3 and TRBJ1-2; TRBD1 matches at 10 bases. CDR3 DNA: TGTGCCAGCAGCTCCCTCCCGGGACAGGGGAAGGTGGACTATGGCTACACCTTC. It is translated as CASSSLPGQGKVDYGYTF.